This T cell receptor beta chain was recovered during a study of blood T cell repertoires in COVID-19. Study details: Acute and convalescent COVID-19 samples came from the United States, Italy and Spain.

V was clipped by 2 bases and J by 10 bases; unmatched bases: 9. The V gene's germline CDR1 is MNHEY and CDR2 SVGAGI. CDR3 length: 15 residues. Profiling relied on immunoSEQ multiplex PCR, and the TCRdb table lists in-frame clones only, not all of them. The data hold around 74,000 clones, with around 90% observed a single time. This clonotype was sampled from a man in his fifties with active COVID-19. The sample comprised peripheral blood. The chain employs TRBV6-5 and TRBJ2-1; 9 nucleotides line up with TRBD1. CDR3 in DNA: TGTGCCAGCAGTTACGCCGGGACAGGGAGGTTCGAGCAGTTCTTC. Translating it yields CASSYAGTGRFEQFF.